The 31 T cell receptor beta chains in this list originate from one sample, sequenced in a study of liver allograft versus peripheral blood T cells. Turning to the study itself: Transplanted-liver T cell receptor repertoires were compared with recipients' peripheral blood repertoires.

Each CDR3 protein is one row after TCRdb ran MiXCR on the reads. The table lists 8,500 to 10,000 distinct CDR3 sequences, about 24% of them singletons, with almost 8.5% in the top ten. Receptors originate from a human patient who had a liver transplant. Some T cells could come from the graft donor.

Concerning this clonotype itself: A read error may explain this, as a much larger clone is one base away. The V call is TRBV6-1, the J call TRBJ2-7; 10 bases are shared with TRBD2. Per the germline V gene, CDR1 is MNHNS and CDR2 is SASEGT. The CDR3 runs to 12 residues. Here the CDR3 DNA reads TGTGTCAGCGGGGGACTAGCGATCGAGCAGTACTTC. It is translated as CVSGGLAIEQYF.

In its sample, this clonotype ranks as medium-sized. The rearrangement joins TRBV7-9 to TRBJ1-2; D is undetermined. The CDR3 is made up of 15 amino acids. Germline CDR1 and CDR2: SEHNR and FQNEAQ (reference sequence). V was shortened by 5 bases and J by 4 bases, with 17 bases between the two germline ends. The DNA for the CDR3 is TGTGCCAGCAGCCCCCCGGAAGGGAGATCCTATGGCTACACCTTC. Translating it yields CASSPPEGRSYGYTF.

The chain combines TRBV14 with TRBJ2-3; D possibly corresponds to TRBD2 (6 bases). The CDR3 runs to 12 residues. Trimming pared 3 bases from V and 6 bases from J, leaving 7 bases between. Germline V gene lookup returns CDR1 SGHDN and CDR2 FVKESK. Here the CDR3 reads CASSHGGDTQYF. The CDR3 nucleotides read TGTGCCAGCAGCCATGGGGGGGATACGCAGTATTTT. Drawing the rest from reference TRBV14 and TRBJ2-3, the complete variable domain is EAGVTQFPSHSVIEKGQTVTLRCDPISGHDNLYWYRRVMGKEIKFLLHFVKESKQDESGMPNNRFLAERTGGTYSTLKVQPAELEDSGVYFCASSHGGDTQYFGPGTRLTVL.

This clonotype has a count of ten or more. The V and J genes are TRBV7-9 and TRBJ1-2; the match to TRBD1 covers 7 bases. The CDR3 sequence is 13 residues long. Germline lookup yields CDR1 SEHNR and CDR2 FQNEAQ (reference sequence). With 5 bases clipped from V and 3 bases from J, the junction kept 3 bases outside the gene matches. The CDR3 sequence: CASSPQGYYGYTF. The CDR3 bases are TGTGCCAGCAGCCCACAGGGGTACTATGGCTACACCTTC. Combining the CDR3 with reference TRBV7-9 and TRBJ1-2 gives the whole variable domain DTGVSQNPRHKITKRGQNVTFRCDPISEHNRLYWYRQTLGQGPEFLTYFQNEAQLEKSRLLSDRFSAERPKGSFSTLEIQRTEQGDSAMYLCASSPQGYYGYTFGSGTRLTVV.

There are a few counts of this clonotype. This chain connects TRBV10-3 to TRBJ2-3, with TRBD2 identical over 8 bases. Germline CDR1 ENHRY, CDR2 SYGVKD. The V gene end was trimmed by 4 bases and the J gene end by 4 bases; junction bases not matched to a gene: 10. The CDR3 has 16 amino acids. The CDR3 DNA reads TGTGCCATCAGTGGGCGGGGGGCACTAGACCCAGATACGCAGTATTTT. Protein: CAISGRGALDPDTQYF.

The rearrangement uses TRBV20-1 and TRBJ2-5, with 13 bases that match TRBD2. Trimming removed 4 bases from V and 5 bases from J; junction bases left unmatched: 10. The CDR3 consists of 16 residues. The germline V gene has CDR1 DFQATT and CDR2 SNEGSKA (reference sequence). The CDR3 reads CSAIGGLAGSYETQYF. CDR3 nucleotides: TGCAGTGCTATCGGGGGACTAGCGGGATCTTACGAGACCCAGTACTTC.

The chain links TRBV2 to TRBJ2-3, with a possible D match to TRBD1 (8 bases). CDR3 length: 13 residues. With 6 bases removed from V and 8 bases from J, the gap between germline ends came to 15 bases. Per the germline V gene, CDR1 is SNHLY and CDR2 is FYNNEI. CDR3 bases: TGTGCCAGCAGCGAGACAGGGGAGGGTACGCAGTATTTT. It codes for CASSETGEGTQYF. Filled out from reference TRBV2 and TRBJ2-3, the complete variable domain reads EPEVTQTPSHQVTQMGQEVILRCVPISNHLYFYWYRQILGQKVEFLVSFYNNEISEKSEIFDDQFSVERPDGSNFTLKIRSTKLEDSAMYFCASSETGEGTQYFGPGTRLTVL.

Only a few counts were recorded for this clonotype. The V gene is TRBV20-1, the J gene TRBJ2-5, with 7 bases lining up with TRBD1. Germline CDR1 is DFQATT and CDR2 is SNEGSKA (reference sequence). After removal of 0 bases from V and 2 bases from J, the junction contained 9 bases not matched to a gene. The CDR3 covers 16 residues. In nucleotides, the CDR3 is TGCAGTGCTAGAGATGTAGGACAGGCCAAACAAGAGACCCAGTACTTC. Its translation: CSARDVGQAKQETQYF.

V usage is TRBV28 and J usage is TRBJ2-5, with D unresolved. Per germline, CDR1 MDHEN and CDR2 SYDVKM. The CDR3 covers 11 residues. V lost 3 bases and J 1 base, leaving 0 bases between the germline ends. The CDR3 here is CASSFQETQYF. The CDR3 nucleotides are TGTGCCAGCAGTTTCCAAGAGACCCAGTACTTC.

The V and J genes are TRBV20-1 and TRBJ1-3; D gene ambiguous. The CDR3 loop spans 13 amino acids. Trimming stripped 6 bases from V and 7 bases from J, with 16 bases between. Looked up from germline, CDR1 is DFQATT and CDR2 is SNEGSKA (reference sequence). The CDR3 region is CSAHLTTGNTIYF. The CDR3 region has the DNA TGCAGTGCCCATCTTACAACGGGGAACACCATATATTTT.

This clonotype occurred a few times. The CDR3 region is CASAPLRTSGDEQFF. The CDR3 DNA sequence: TGTGCCAGCGCTCCCCTTCGGACTAGCGGCGATGAGCAGTTCTTC. This sequence joins TRBV18 and TRBJ2-1; 10 bases agree with TRBD2. The CDR3 is 15 residues long. Germline assignment: CDR1 KGHSH and CDR2 LQKENI. Trimming at V came to 8 bases and at J to 8 bases, leaving 12 bases not matched to a gene.

This clonotype was observed a handful of times. The chain employs TRBV6-5 and TRBJ2-5; 12 bases align to TRBD2. J was trimmed by 5 bases and V by 8 bases; bases with no gene match: 9. The germline V gene encodes CDR1 MNHEY and CDR2 SVGAGI. This CDR3 has 15 amino acids. In nucleotides, the CDR3 is TGTGCCAGCGGGCTACTAGCGGGAGGTTACGAGACCCAGTACTTC. Its translation is CASGLLAGGYETQYF.

This chain links TRBV11-3 with TRBJ2-1; perhaps TRBD2 as D (6 bases). The CDR3 covers 15 residues. Germline lookup yields CDR1 SGHNT and CDR2 YENEEA. The ends were cut back, 5 bases at V and 6 bases at J, with 17 bases in the middle. The CDR3 DNA is TGTGCCAGCAGCCTAAGCGGGCTGGTGATCAATGAGCAGTTCTTC. Its translation is CASSLSGLVINEQFF.

The table lists this clonotype with a few counts. The rearrangement uses TRBV15 and TRBJ2-7; 7 nucleotides agree with TRBD2. V shed 4 bases and J 7 bases; nucleotides not matched to a gene: 13. CDR3 size: 15 residues. The germline CDR1 and CDR2 sequences are LNHNV and YYDKDF (reference sequence). The CDR3 bases are TGTGCCACCAGCAACTCTGGCGGAATCGGGGGGGAGCAGTACTTC. It codes for CATSNSGGIGGEQYF.

The V gene is TRBV19, the J gene TRBJ2-3; no firm D call. The germline CDR1 and CDR2 sequences are LNHDA and SQIVND (reference sequence). Trimming took off 4 bases at V and 0 bases at J, with 8 bases between the two ends. The CDR3 runs to 14 residues. CDR3 region: CASSKERSTDTQYF. Here the CDR3 DNA reads TGTGCCAGTAGTAAAGAGAGGAGCACAGATACGCAGTATTTT.

This chain uses TRBV24-1 with TRBJ2-5, with 8 bases matching TRBD1. J gave up 3 bases and V 5 bases, and 10 bases lay outside the gene matches. The V gene's germline CDR1 is KGHDR and CDR2 SFDVKD. The length of the CDR3 is 16 residues. The CDR3 here is CATSGAGGAGEETQYF. CDR3 DNA sequence: TGTGCCACCAGTGGGGCAGGGGGCGCCGGGGAAGAGACCCAGTACTTC.

The genes are TRBV15 and TRBJ2-2, with 10 bases lining up with TRBD2. V gave up 0 bases and J gave up 6 bases; unmatched junction bases: 10. Germline loops: CDR1 LNHNV, CDR2 YYDKDF (reference sequence). There are 18 residues in the CDR3. This CDR3 is CATSRDKGLAGVSGELFF. CDR3 DNA sequence: TGTGCCACCAGCAGAGATAAAGGGCTAGCGGGAGTTTCCGGGGAGCTGTTTTTT.

Judged by abundance, this clonotype is medium-sized. The chain uses TRBV28 and TRBJ1-5, with 9 bases identical to TRBD1. In germline, CDR1 is MDHEN, CDR2 SYDVKM. The V gene end was trimmed by 5 bases and the J gene end by 5 bases; junction bases not matched to a gene: 13. CDR3 size: 17 residues. CDR3 DNA: TGTGCCAGCAGTCCTGGACAGGGGAGAGTTTTGCATCAGCCCCAGCATTTT. This translates into CASSPGQGRVLHQPQHF.

This clonotype was recorded a few times. The chain combines TRBV28 with TRBJ2-3; a weak D match, TRBD2 (6 bases). The germline CDR1 and CDR2 sequences are MDHEN and SYDVKM. Trimming left V 3 bases short and J 1 base short, with 11 bases between. The CDR3 has 15 residues. Written as DNA, the CDR3 is TGTGCCAGCAGTTTTGGGGCTAGCGGCACAGATACGCAGTATTTT. Protein product: CASSFGASGTDTQYF.

This clonotype was counted a single time. V and J are TRBV12-3 or TRBV12-4 and TRBJ2-3; 11 nucleotides match TRBD1. This CDR3 spans 15 amino acids. V trimming: 8 bases; J trimming: 5 bases; junction bases outside the gene matches: 9. In nucleotides, the CDR3 is TGTGCCAGCTCACGGACAGGGGGCGCGGGAGATACGCAGTATTTT. This encodes CASSRTGGAGDTQYF.

This clonotype was detected only once. This chain joins TRBV5-5 and TRBJ2-5, with 7 bases aligning to TRBD2. V lost 2 bases and J lost 2; bases outside the gene matches: 12. Germline loops: CDR1 SGHKS, CDR2 YYEKEE (reference sequence). The length of the CDR3 is 17 residues. CDR3 coding DNA: TGTGCCAGCAGCTTTGTTGGAGCGGGGACGTTACAAGAGACCCAGTACTTC. Protein sequence: CASSFVGAGTLQETQYF.

The rearrangement uses TRBV9 and TRBJ2-7; perhaps TRBD1 as D (5 bases). Trimming left V 4 bases short and J 5 bases short, with 25 bases between. Germline CDR1 reads SGDLS; CDR2 reads YYNGEE. The CDR3 is made up of 17 amino acids. DNA of the CDR3: TGTGCCAGCAGCCCCCGTTGGACAAGGGGAACCCTGGACGAGCAGTACTTC. Translated, it gives CASSPRWTRGTLDEQYF. The full variable domain, with the rest looked up from reference TRBV9 and TRBJ2-7, is DSGVTQTPKHLITATGQRVTLRCSPRSGDLSVYWYQQSLDQGLQFLIQYYNGEERAKGNILERFSAQQFPDLHSELNLSSLELGDSALYFCASSPRWTRGTLDEQYFGPGTRLTVT.

The gene calls are TRBV18 and TRBJ2-3; D remains ambiguous. The CDR3 has 13 amino acids. The ends were cut back, 5 bases at V and 6 bases at J, with 12 bases in the middle. The germline V gene encodes CDR1 KGHSH and CDR2 LQKENI. CDR3 residues: CASSSYSGDTQYF. In DNA form, the CDR3 reads TGTGCCAGCTCATCCTATAGTGGGGATACGCAGTATTTT.

The chain carries TRBV20-1 and TRBJ1-1, with 9 bases that match TRBD1. The germline V gene encodes CDR1 DFQATT and CDR2 SNEGSKA (reference sequence). This CDR3 comprises 15 residues. The CDR3 protein is CRGILPGQGNTEAFF. The CDR3 nucleotides read TGCAGGGGAATACTTCCGGGACAGGGGAACACTGAAGCTTTCTTT.

The chain uses TRBV7-2 and TRBJ2-7; 9 nucleotides agree with TRBD1. Germline CDR1 reads SGHTA; CDR2 reads FQGNSA. J was trimmed by 1 base and V by 5 bases; bases with no gene match: 6. This CDR3 is 15 amino acids long. In nucleotides, the CDR3 is TGTGCCAGCAGCCCGGGACAGGGTAGTTCCTACGAGCAGTACTTC. As protein: CASSPGQGSSYEQYF.

This clonotype was picked up a small number of times. This chain uses TRBV18 with TRBJ1-5, with 9 bases aligning to TRBD1. The CDR3 runs 15 residues. The trim removed 6 bases at V and 3 bases at J, leaving 6 bases unmatched. Germline CDR1 reads KGHSH; CDR2 reads LQKENI. CDR3 sequence: CASSQQGANNQPQHF. CDR3 nucleotide sequence: TGTGCCAGCTCCCAACAGGGGGCCAACAATCAGCCCCAGCATTTT. The entire variable domain, with the rest obtained from reference TRBV18 and TRBJ1-5, is as follows: NAGVMQNPRHLVRRRGQEARLRCSPMKGHSHVYWYRQLPEEGLKFMVYLQKENIIDESGMPKERFSAEFPKEGPSILRIQQVVRGDSAAYFCASSQQGANNQPQHFGDGTRLSIL.

A few counts support this clonotype. The CDR3 spells CASSERASGGPNTGELFF. CDR3 nucleotide sequence: TGCGCCAGCAGTGAGCGGGCTAGCGGGGGACCCAACACCGGGGAGCTGTTTTTT. V is TRBV10-2 and J is TRBJ2-2; 10 nucleotides align to TRBD2. This CDR3 is 18 amino acids long. CDR1 and CDR2 from the germline V gene are WSHSY and SAAADI. V lost 2 bases to trimming and J lost 2 bases; unmatched junction nucleotides: 8.

This clonotype was seen repeatedly, ten times or more. The V call is TRBV12-3 or TRBV12-4, the J call TRBJ1-2; D is undetermined. The CDR3 consists of 15 residues. V dropped 3 bases and J dropped 4 bases, with 15 bases sitting between them. The CDR3 coding sequence is TGTGCCAGCAGTTTTCAGGAGACGAGGGTCTATGGCTACACCTTC. It is translated as CASSFQETRVYGYTF.

By sample share, this clonotype is medium-sized. The chain recombines TRBV29-1 with TRBJ2-5; D may be TRBD1 or TRBD2 (5 bases each). The germline V and J ends were trimmed by 2 bases and 7 bases, with 11 bases remaining between them. There are 12 residues in the CDR3. Per germline, CDR1 SQVTM and CDR2 ANQGSEA. In DNA, the CDR3 is TGCAGCGTTGAAAGGGGTAGCGTGACCCAGTACTTC. Translating gives CSVERGSVTQYF.

V gene TRBV7-3 combines with J gene TRBJ1-3; tentatively, D is TRBD1 (6 bases). The V gene lost 8 bases and the J gene lost 4 bases, with 18 bases spanning the gap. CDR1 is SGHTA and CDR2 is FQGTGA in the germline V gene. The CDR3 contains 15 residues. This CDR3 is CASGRGGLEGNTIYF. Here the CDR3 DNA reads TGTGCCAGCGGGCGAGGGGGTCTGGAGGGAAACACCATATATTTT.

CDR3 amino acids: CASSLIGAPQAETQYF. The CDR3 bases are TGTGCCAGCAGCTTAATTGGAGCTCCCCAGGCGGAGACCCAGTACTTC. This chain links TRBV7-9 with TRBJ2-5; D is ambiguous. The CDR3 contains 16 residues. Per the germline V gene, CDR1 is SEHNR and CDR2 is FQNEAQ (reference sequence). Trimming took 2 bases from V and 5 from J, leaving 18 bases between them.